These 7 T cell receptor beta chains originate from one sample sequenced in a study of CD8 T cells in ankylosing spondylitis. One entry per CDR3 protein, called by TCRdb with MiXCR from the 5' RACE reads. The data hold approximately 300,000 distinct CDR3 sequences, with 7.5% to 9% observed a single time. These receptors have no identified antigens. Study-wide results and caveats: A motif of fewer than ten highly homologous TCR beta variants was seen as apparently characteristic of ankylosing spondylitis blood.

Sequenced input: blood, either unsorted or a sorted T cell fraction (not recorded which). All receptors come from a male donor with ankylosing spondylitis.

The V call is TRBV24-1, the J call TRBJ2-1; D unclear. The CDR3 is made up of 13 amino acids. Per germline, CDR1 KGHDR and CDR2 SFDVKD. V was cut by 5 bases and J by 7 bases, with 11 bases left in between. The CDR3 spells CATSGGARNEQFF. As DNA, the CDR3 is TGTGCCACCAGTGGAGGAGCGAGGAATGAGCAGTTCTTC.

J is TRBJ2-7 and V is TRBV30, with 9 bases lining up with TRBD1. After removal of 2 bases from V and 5 bases from J, the junction contained 13 bases not matched to a gene. This CDR3 comprises 16 residues. Germline CDR1 GTSNPN, CDR2 SVGIG (reference sequence). Here the CDR3 reads CAWSRFAGQGGHEQYF. The CDR3 region has the DNA TGTGCCTGGAGTAGGTTTGCGGGACAGGGAGGCCACGAGCAGTACTTC.

This clonotype has just a few counts. J is TRBJ2-7 and V is TRBV7-8; D might be TRBD1 (5 bases). Trimming cost V 8 bases and J 4 bases, with 12 bases left between them. The CDR3 has 12 amino acids. Germline assignment: CDR1 SGHVS and CDR2 FQNEAQ. The CDR3: CASGQGLYEQYF. The DNA for the CDR3 is TGTGCCAGCGGGCAGGGATTATACGAGCAGTACTTC.

V is TRBV29-1 and J is TRBJ2-1; 7 bases are a match to TRBD1. This CDR3 is built from 13 residues. With 7 bases clipped from V and 10 bases from J, the junction kept 13 bases outside the gene matches. Germline V gives CDR1 SQVTM, CDR2 ANQGSEA. Here the CDR3 DNA reads TGCAGCGCCGGAGGACAGGCCCTAGGGGAGCAGTTCTTC. Protein: CSAGGQALGEQFF.

The chain uses TRBV27 and TRBJ2-7, with 9 positions matching TRBD2. Trimming at V came to 8 bases and at J to 5 bases, leaving 10 bases not matched to a gene. The CDR3 runs 14 residues. CDR1 is MNHEY and CDR2 is SMNVEV in the germline V gene (reference sequence). CDR3 sequence: CASSQAGGQDEQYF. The CDR3 bases are TGTGCCAGCTCCCAGGCGGGGGGGCAGGACGAGCAGTACTTC.

The rearrangement uses TRBV11-2 and TRBJ2-3; 9 bases agree with TRBD2. The germline gives CDR1 SGHAT, CDR2 FQNNGV. V dropped 5 bases and J dropped 2; count of bases not matched to a gene: 20. The CDR3 extends over 20 amino acids. The CDR3 region is CASSVAGGLAGPDPTDTQYF. CDR3 in DNA: TGTGCCAGCAGCGTCGCCGGGGGGCTAGCGGGACCCGATCCCACAGATACGCAGTATTTT.

This clonotype turned up a few times. V and J are TRBV29-1 and TRBJ2-7; tentatively, D is TRBD2 (6 bases). Trimming cost V 4 bases and J 3 bases, with 13 bases left between them. The CDR3 has 13 amino acids. Per germline, CDR1 SQVTM and CDR2 ANQGSEA. CDR3 bases: TGCAGCGTTGTAGGAGGGTACAACTACGAGCAGTACTTC. This sequence encodes CSVVGGYNYEQYF.